The present T cell receptor (beta chain) was sequenced within a study of cytomegalovirus exposure and HLA in healthy donors. The V segment lost 4 bases and the J segment 2 bases; nucleotides outside the gene matches: 7. Germline V gene data show CDR1 as MNHEY and CDR2 as SVGAGI. The CDR3 has 15 amino acids. Each donor's status was that of a healthy bone marrow donor. With 60 Vbeta and 13 Jbeta primers, the PCR was carried out. Using immunoSEQ multiplex PCR, the repertoire was profiled, and TCRdb retains in-frame clones only, with some absent. The profile shows tens of thousands of clones, around 77% of them singletons.

This TCR came from a man aged 30 to 39 in good health and CMV-seronegative. The chain links TRBV6-5 to TRBJ1-1; 7 bases are a match to TRBD1. Input material: PBMCs. The CDR3 loop reads CASSSTDRVNTEAFF. Written as DNA, the CDR3 is TGTGCCAGCAGTTCAACAGACAGGGTTAACACTGAAGCTTTCTTT.